This TCR beta chain was recorded in a study of blood T cell repertoires in COVID-19. Study as a whole: T cells, B-cell-depleted T cells, or PBMCs supplied cDNA or gDNA.

The germline V gene encodes CDR1 SGHTA and CDR2 FQGNSA. The CDR3 runs 15 residues. With V trimmed by 4 bases and J by 3 bases, 4 bases remained unmatched. One Seattle source followed patients from active infection through their disease course. Authors' processing steps: From reference gene primer amplification, estimates of nucleated cell counts were derived. Repertoires were generated with immunoSEQ multiplex PCR, while TCRdb's copy carries only in-frame clones and drops some. The V and J calls and clone size come from that table; D and trimming were worked out from the DNA. The sample includes 200,000 to 300,000 clones, more than 70% of them seen just once.

This TCR derives from a woman younger than 45 with COVID-19, enrolled during active disease. The chain carries TRBV7-2 and TRBJ2-3; 10 nucleotides agree with TRBD2. Specimen: peripheral blood. The CDR3 protein is CASSYLAGATDTQYF. The CDR3 DNA sequence: TGTGCCAGCAGCTACCTAGCGGGAGCAACAGATACGCAGTATTTT.